The 18 T cell receptor beta chains reported below all come from one sample, sequenced in a study of blood T cell repertoires in COVID-19. Generated by immunoSEQ multiplex PCR, the TCRdb table keeps only in-frame clones and is missing some. The sample shows some 72,000 clones, approximately 86% of them seen only once. Sequencing input: peripheral blood. These receptors originate from a man between 45 and 60 years old with active or convalescent COVID-19.

This clone is classed as medium-sized. The chain has TRBV5-1 and TRBJ1-1; a possible D gene is TRBD1 (6 bases). The CDR3 extends over 14 amino acids. The V gene lost 0 bases and the J gene lost 11 bases, with 17 bases spanning the gap. From germline, CDR1 is SGHRS and CDR2 YFSETQ. The chain's CDR3 is CASSLGRGANFAFF. The CDR3 DNA reads as TGCGCCAGCAGCTTGGGGCGGGGGGCGAATTTCGCTTTCTTT.

This chain joins TRBV6-5 and TRBJ2-2, with a tentative D call TRBD1 (5 bases). Germline V gene data show CDR1 as MNHEY and CDR2 as SVGAGI. Trimming removed 0 bases from V and 7 bases from J, with 12 bases in between. This CDR3 contains 15 residues. The CDR3: CASSYSRTRDGELFF. Here the CDR3 DNA reads TGTGCCAGCAGTTACTCTCGGACACGAGACGGGGAGCTGTTTTTT.

This chain uses TRBV19 with TRBJ1-5; 8 bases agree with TRBD1. With V trimmed by 9 bases and J by 4 bases, 8 bases remained unmatched. The germline gives CDR1 LNHDA, CDR2 SQIVND (reference sequence). CDR3 length: 14 amino acids. The CDR3 sequence is CASTGTGRNQPQHF. The CDR3 nucleotides read TGTGCCAGCACCGGGACAGGTCGAAATCAGCCCCAGCATTTT.

The J gene is TRBJ1-5, the V gene TRBV10-3; 9 bases are shared with TRBD1. Unmatched junction bases numbered 12, after V lost 11 bases and J lost 7 bases. Germline V gives CDR1 ENHRY, CDR2 SYGVKD. There are 14 residues in the CDR3. Written as DNA, the CDR3 is TGTGCCGCAAAAACAGGGGGCGTTGGACAGCCCCAGCATTTT. Its translation is CAAKTGGVGQPQHF.

The chain is built from TRBV15 and TRBJ2-3; 7 nucleotides agree with TRBD2. The CDR3 has 14 residues. Germline CDR1 and CDR2: LNHNV and YYDKDF (reference sequence). With 3 bases clipped from V and 0 bases from J, the junction kept 0 bases outside the gene matches. The CDR3 DNA is TGTGCCACCAGCAGCGGGGGGAGCACAGATACGCAGTATTTT. Translation gives CATSSGGSTDTQYF.

This chain uses TRBV19 with TRBJ2-3, with D hard to call. The length of the CDR3 is 15 residues. The V end lost 1 base, the J end lost 3 bases, and 11 bases lay between the germline ends. Germline V gene data show CDR1 as LNHDA and CDR2 as SQIVND (reference sequence). This CDR3 reads CASSIGLSGTDTQYF. CDR3 sequence (DNA): TGTGCCAGTAGTATAGGTCTATCCGGGACAGATACGCAGTATTTT.

The chain links TRBV10-3 to TRBJ1-3; TRBD1 matches 7 bases. Germline values: CDR1 ENHRY, CDR2 SYGVKD. The CDR3 has 15 residues. Trimming at V came to 2 bases and at J to 4 bases, leaving 5 bases not matched to a gene. The CDR3 DNA follows: TGTGCCATCAGTGAGGGTGACAGGGTGGGAAACACCATATATTTT. This translates into CAISEGDRVGNTIYF.

This clone was found a few times. The rearrangement links TRBV5-4 to TRBJ1-2, with a weak D call TRBD1 (5 bases). Germline V gives CDR1 SGHNT, CDR2 YYREEE (reference sequence). V lost 3 bases, J lost 2 bases, and 11 bases lay in between. This CDR3 has 14 amino acids. The CDR3: CASSSGGVNYGYTF. The CDR3 DNA is TGTGCCAGCAGCTCGGGGGGGGTGAACTATGGCTACACCTTC. The variable domain in full, completed from reference TRBV5-4 and TRBJ1-2, reads ETGVTQSPTHLIKTRGQQVTLRCSSQSGHNTVSWYQQALGQGPQFIFQYYREEENGRGNFPPRFSGLQFPNYSSELNVNALELDDSALYLCASSSGGVNYGYTFGSGTRLTVV.

The chain recombines TRBV5-5 with TRBJ2-7; possible D gene TRBD2, 7 bases. Deletions cut 4 bases from V and 3 bases from J, with 20 bases between. From germline, CDR1 is SGHKS and CDR2 YYEKEE (reference sequence). The CDR3 extends over 16 amino acids. The chain's CDR3 is CASSRGAAGEVYEQYV. In DNA form, the CDR3 reads TGTGCCAGCAGCCGGGGGGCCGCAGGGGAAGTCTACGAGCAGTACGTC.

The chain carries TRBV14 and TRBJ1-4; D gene ambiguous. Germline lookup yields CDR1 SGHDN and CDR2 FVKESK. Trimming cost V 4 bases and J 7 bases, with 13 bases left between them. The CDR3 length is 14 residues. The CDR3 bases are TGTGCCAGCAGCCGGAGTTGGGTCGGTGAAAAACTGTTTTTT. This translates into CASSRSWVGEKLFF.

The CDR3 spells CAWSVQRNTEAFF. As DNA, the CDR3 is TGTGCCTGGAGTGTACAGAGGAACACTGAAGCTTTCTTT. The chain uses TRBV30 and TRBJ1-1; no firm D call. The CDR3 contains 13 residues. Looked up from germline, CDR1 is GTSNPN and CDR2 is SVGIG (reference sequence). Trimming pared 0 bases from V and 1 base from J, leaving 6 bases between.

The table lists this clone with a few counts. The chain recombines TRBV5-1 with TRBJ2-7, with D possibly matching TRBD2 (6 bases). This CDR3 has 15 residues. Trimming stripped 5 bases from V and 1 base from J, with 16 bases between. Germline CDR1 and CDR2: SGHRS and YFSETQ. Written as DNA, the CDR3 is TGCGCCAGCAGTTTTGGCGGGACGGCATCCTACGAGCAGTACTTC. Residues: CASSFGGTASYEQYF.

This clone was recorded a few times. As DNA, the CDR3 is TGTGCCAGTAGTCGAGGCAATCAGCCCCAGCATTTT. It specifies CASSRGNQPQHF. The V call is TRBV19, the J call TRBJ1-5; the D is unclear. CDR3 length: 12 amino acids. CDR1 is LNHDA, CDR2 SQIVND, per germline (reference sequence). V was clipped by 5 bases and J by 2 bases, with 4 bases between them.

J is TRBJ1-4 and V is TRBV7-9, with 10 bases aligning to TRBD1. The germline gives CDR1 SEHNR, CDR2 FQNEAQ (reference sequence). V dropped 6 bases and J dropped 0; count of bases not matched to a gene: 13. This CDR3 is 19 amino acids long. CDR3 DNA sequence: TGTGCCAGCAGTCTCGGGGCGGACAGGGGGTACTCAACTAATGAAAAACTGTTTTTT. Encoded protein: CASSLGADRGYSTNEKLFF.

The rearrangement links TRBV14 to TRBJ1-6; D call uncertain. The germline V gene has CDR1 SGHDN and CDR2 FVKESK. V was pared by 1 base and J by 4 bases, with 5 bases between. This CDR3 comprises 14 residues. CDR3 nucleotide sequence: TGTGCCAGCAGCCAAGCTCCGTATAATTCACCCCTCCACTTT. This encodes CASSQAPYNSPLHF.

The chain joins TRBV5-1 to TRBJ1-1, with 8 bases aligning to TRBD1. This CDR3 contains 15 residues. Looked up from germline, CDR1 is SGHRS and CDR2 is YFSETQ. V trimming: 4 bases; J trimming: 4 bases; junction bases outside the gene matches: 9. CDR3 in amino acids: CASSNGQGIFTEAFF. The CDR3 nucleotides read TGCGCCAGCAGCAACGGACAGGGTATTTTCACTGAAGCTTTCTTT.

This chain uses TRBV28 with TRBJ2-7, with D possibly TRBD2 on 6 matching bases. CDR1 and CDR2 from the germline V gene are MDHEN and SYDVKM. Trimming left V 3 bases short and J 3 bases short, with 15 bases between. The CDR3 length is 15 residues. CDR3 protein: CASSFRGTVFYEQYF. CDR3 DNA sequence: TGTGCCAGCAGTTTTCGGGGGACCGTTTTCTACGAGCAGTACTTC.

The chain is built from TRBV12-3 or TRBV12-4 and TRBJ2-3; a possible D gene is TRBD2 (6 bases). This CDR3 contains 13 residues. The germline V and J ends were trimmed by 7 bases and 8 bases, with 16 bases remaining between them. CDR3 coding DNA: TGTGCCAGCACCTACACTAGCTCTGCTACGCAGTATTTT. Translation gives CASTYTSSATQYF.